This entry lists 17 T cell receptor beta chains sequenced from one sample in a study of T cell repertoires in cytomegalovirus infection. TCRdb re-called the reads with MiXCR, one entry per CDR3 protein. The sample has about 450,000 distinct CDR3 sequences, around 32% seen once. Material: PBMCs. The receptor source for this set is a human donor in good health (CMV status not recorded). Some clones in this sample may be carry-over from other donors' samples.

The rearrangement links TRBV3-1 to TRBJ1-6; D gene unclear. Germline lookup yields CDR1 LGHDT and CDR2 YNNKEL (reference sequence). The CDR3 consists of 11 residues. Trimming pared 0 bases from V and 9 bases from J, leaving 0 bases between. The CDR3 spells CASSQDSPLHF. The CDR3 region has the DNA TGTGCCAGCAGCCAAGATTCACCCCTCCACTTT. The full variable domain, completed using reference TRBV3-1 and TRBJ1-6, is DTAVSQTPKYLVTQMGNDKSIKCEQNLGHDTMYWYKQDSKKFLKIMFSYNNKELIINETVPNRFSPKSPDKAHLNLHINSLELGDSAVYFCASSQDSPLHFGNGTRLTVT.

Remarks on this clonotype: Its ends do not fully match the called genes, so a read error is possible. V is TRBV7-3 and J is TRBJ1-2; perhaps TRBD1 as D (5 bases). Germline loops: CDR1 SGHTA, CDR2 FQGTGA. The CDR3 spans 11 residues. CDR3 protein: CASSFAGTYLF. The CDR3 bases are TGTGCCAGCAGCTTCGCAGGGACCTATCTTTTC.

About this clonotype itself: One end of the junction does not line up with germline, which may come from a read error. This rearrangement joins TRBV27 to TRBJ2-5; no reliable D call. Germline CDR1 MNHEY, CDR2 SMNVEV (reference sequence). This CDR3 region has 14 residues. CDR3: CASSLSSRGETKYF. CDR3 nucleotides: TGTGCCAGCAGTTTATCGTCACGAGGAGAGACCAAGTACTTC.

The CDR3 protein is CASSLEAGWEQYF. The CDR3 DNA sequence: TGTGCCAGCAGCTTAGAAGCAGGCTGGGAGCAGTACTTC. The V gene is TRBV7-2, the J gene TRBJ2-7, with D unresolved. Germline CDR1 SGHTA, CDR2 FQGNSA. The length of the CDR3 is 13 residues. Trimming pared 1 base from V and 7 bases from J, leaving 11 bases between.

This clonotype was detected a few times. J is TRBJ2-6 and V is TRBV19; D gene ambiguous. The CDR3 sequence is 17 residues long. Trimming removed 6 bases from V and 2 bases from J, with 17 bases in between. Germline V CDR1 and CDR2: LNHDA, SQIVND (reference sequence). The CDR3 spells CASRSKPTGTGANVLTF. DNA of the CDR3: TGTGCCAGTAGATCAAAACCCACTGGGACTGGGGCCAACGTCCTGACTTTC.

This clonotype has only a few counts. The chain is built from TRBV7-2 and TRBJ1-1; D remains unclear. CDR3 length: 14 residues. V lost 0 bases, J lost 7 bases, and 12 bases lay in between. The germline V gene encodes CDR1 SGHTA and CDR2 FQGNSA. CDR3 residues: CASSLAVNRREAFF. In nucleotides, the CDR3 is TGTGCCAGCAGCTTAGCGGTAAACCGACGTGAAGCTTTCTTT. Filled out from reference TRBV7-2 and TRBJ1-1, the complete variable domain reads GAGVSQSPSNKVTEKGKDVELRCDPISGHTALYWYRQSLGQGLEFLIYFQGNSAPDKSGLPSDRFSAERTGGSVSTLTIQRTQQEDSAVYLCASSLAVNRREAFFGQGTRLTVV.

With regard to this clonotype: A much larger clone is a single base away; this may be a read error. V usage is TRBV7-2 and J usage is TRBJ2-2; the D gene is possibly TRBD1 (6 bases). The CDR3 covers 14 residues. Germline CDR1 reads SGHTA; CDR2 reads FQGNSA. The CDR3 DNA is TGTGCCAGCAGAAGTACAGGGAACACCGGGGATCTGTTTTTT. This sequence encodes CASRSTGNTGDLFF.

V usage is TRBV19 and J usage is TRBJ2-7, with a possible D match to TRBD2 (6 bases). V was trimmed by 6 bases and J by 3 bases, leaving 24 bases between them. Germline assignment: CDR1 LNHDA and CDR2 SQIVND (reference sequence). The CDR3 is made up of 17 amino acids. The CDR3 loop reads CASRKGSSGLSYYEQYF. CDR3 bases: TGTGCCAGTAGGAAAGGAAGTAGCGGTCTCTCCTACTACGAGCAGTACTTC.

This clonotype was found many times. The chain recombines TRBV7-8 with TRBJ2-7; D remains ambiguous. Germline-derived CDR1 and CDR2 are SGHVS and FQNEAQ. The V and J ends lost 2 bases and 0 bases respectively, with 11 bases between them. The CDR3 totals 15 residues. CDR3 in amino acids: CASSLRPEHSYEQYF. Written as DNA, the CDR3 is TGTGCCAGCAGCTTACGTCCAGAACACTCCTACGAGCAGTACTTC.

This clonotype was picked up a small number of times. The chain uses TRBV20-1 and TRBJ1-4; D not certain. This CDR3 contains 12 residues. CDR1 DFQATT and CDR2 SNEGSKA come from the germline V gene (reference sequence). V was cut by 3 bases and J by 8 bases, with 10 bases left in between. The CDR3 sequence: CSASGIGEKLFF. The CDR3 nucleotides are TGCAGTGCTAGCGGGATAGGGGAAAAACTGTTTTTT.

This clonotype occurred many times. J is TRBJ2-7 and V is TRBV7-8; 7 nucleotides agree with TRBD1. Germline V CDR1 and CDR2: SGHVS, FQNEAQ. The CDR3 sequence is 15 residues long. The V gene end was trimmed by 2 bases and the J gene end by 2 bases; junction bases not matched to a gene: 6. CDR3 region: CASSLQGTATYEQYF. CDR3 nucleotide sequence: TGTGCCAGCAGCTTACAGGGGACAGCGACCTACGAGCAGTACTTC.

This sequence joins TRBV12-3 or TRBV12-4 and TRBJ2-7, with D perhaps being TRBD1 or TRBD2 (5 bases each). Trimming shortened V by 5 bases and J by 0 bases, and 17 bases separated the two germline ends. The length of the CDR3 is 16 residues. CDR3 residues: CASSSDRWGRSYEQYF. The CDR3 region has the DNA TGTGCCAGCAGTAGCGACCGGTGGGGACGCTCCTACGAGCAGTACTTC.

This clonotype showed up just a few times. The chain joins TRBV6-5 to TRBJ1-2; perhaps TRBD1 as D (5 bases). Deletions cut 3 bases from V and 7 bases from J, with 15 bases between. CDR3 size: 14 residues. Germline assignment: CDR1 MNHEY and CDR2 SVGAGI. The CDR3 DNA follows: TGTGCCAGCAGTTATGGGGCAGGTCGTCGTGGCTACACCTTC. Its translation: CASSYGAGRRGYTF.

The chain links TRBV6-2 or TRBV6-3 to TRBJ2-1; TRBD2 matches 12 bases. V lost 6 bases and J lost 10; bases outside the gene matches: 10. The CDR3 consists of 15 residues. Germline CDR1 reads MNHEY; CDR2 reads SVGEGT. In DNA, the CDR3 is TGTGCCAGCAGAAGGGCACTAGCGGGGGGCCGGGAGCAGTTCTTC. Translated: CASRRALAGGREQFF.

CDR3 bases: TGTGCCAGCAGTTTAGTTAGCGGGGTGGGGAATGAGCAGTTCTTC. Protein sequence: CASSLVSGVGNEQFF. This rearrangement joins TRBV12-3 or TRBV12-4 to TRBJ2-1; 8 nucleotides match TRBD2. There are 15 residues in the CDR3. Unmatched junction bases numbered 6, after V lost 1 base and J lost 7 bases.

CDR3 coding DNA: TGTGCCAGCAGCAGTCCTGCAGGCAACAATGAGCAGTTCTTC. Amino acids: CASSSPAGNNEQFF. The rearrangement links TRBV7-3 to TRBJ2-1; D is ambiguous. CDR1 and CDR2 from the germline V gene are SGHTA and FQGTGA. This CDR3 region has 14 residues. Trimming cost V 5 bases and J 5 bases, with 13 bases left between them. Based on the CDR3 plus reference TRBV7-3 and TRBJ2-1, the full variable domain is GAGVSQTPSNKVTEKGKYVELRCDPISGHTALYWYRQSLGQGPEFLIYFQGTGAADDSGLPNDRFFAVRPEGSVSTLKIQRTERGDSAVYLCASSSPAGNNEQFFGPGTRLTVL.

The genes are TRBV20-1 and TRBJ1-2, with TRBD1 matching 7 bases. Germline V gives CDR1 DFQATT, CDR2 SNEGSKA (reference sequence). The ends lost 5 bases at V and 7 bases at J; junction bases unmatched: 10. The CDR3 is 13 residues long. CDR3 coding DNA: TGCAGTGCTGCTGACAGGGTTAGAGGTGGCTACACCTTC. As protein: CSAADRVRGGYTF.